Here is one TCR beta chain with its context. The antigen remains undetermined. The sample comes from a study of vaccination and CD4 T cells after COVID-19. Study background: Cells were stimulated with overlapping spike peptide pools from SARS-CoV-2, HCoV-NL63, HCoV-OC43 and HCoV-229E.

This CDR3 spans 13 amino acids. Germline CDR1 is SNHLY and CDR2 is FYNNEI. V was cut by 9 bases and J by 2 bases, with 11 bases left in between. Treatment specified: approximately 9-day PBMC culture with coronavirus spike peptide pools or control peptides (ViraFEST assay). Researchers grew the cells for approximately 9 days and then pulled out CD4+ T cells by negative selection. Cultured CD4+ T-cell DNA underwent Oncomine TCR Beta short-read sequencing. TCRdb re-analysed the PCR reads in MiXCR, keeping a single row per CDR3 protein. The repertoire consists of over 3,000 distinct CDR3 sequences, with roughly 17% occurring once and the leading ten covering roughly 22%.

This receptor was identified in a human donor who had recovered from COVID-19. J is TRBJ2-1 and V is TRBV2; D might be TRBD2 (5 bases). The sequenced sample consisted of CD4+ T cells from blood, cultured in vitro. The CDR3 nucleotides are TGTGCCAGTGCTAGCCGAACCTACAATGAGCAGTTCTTC. Protein sequence: CASASRTYNEQFF.